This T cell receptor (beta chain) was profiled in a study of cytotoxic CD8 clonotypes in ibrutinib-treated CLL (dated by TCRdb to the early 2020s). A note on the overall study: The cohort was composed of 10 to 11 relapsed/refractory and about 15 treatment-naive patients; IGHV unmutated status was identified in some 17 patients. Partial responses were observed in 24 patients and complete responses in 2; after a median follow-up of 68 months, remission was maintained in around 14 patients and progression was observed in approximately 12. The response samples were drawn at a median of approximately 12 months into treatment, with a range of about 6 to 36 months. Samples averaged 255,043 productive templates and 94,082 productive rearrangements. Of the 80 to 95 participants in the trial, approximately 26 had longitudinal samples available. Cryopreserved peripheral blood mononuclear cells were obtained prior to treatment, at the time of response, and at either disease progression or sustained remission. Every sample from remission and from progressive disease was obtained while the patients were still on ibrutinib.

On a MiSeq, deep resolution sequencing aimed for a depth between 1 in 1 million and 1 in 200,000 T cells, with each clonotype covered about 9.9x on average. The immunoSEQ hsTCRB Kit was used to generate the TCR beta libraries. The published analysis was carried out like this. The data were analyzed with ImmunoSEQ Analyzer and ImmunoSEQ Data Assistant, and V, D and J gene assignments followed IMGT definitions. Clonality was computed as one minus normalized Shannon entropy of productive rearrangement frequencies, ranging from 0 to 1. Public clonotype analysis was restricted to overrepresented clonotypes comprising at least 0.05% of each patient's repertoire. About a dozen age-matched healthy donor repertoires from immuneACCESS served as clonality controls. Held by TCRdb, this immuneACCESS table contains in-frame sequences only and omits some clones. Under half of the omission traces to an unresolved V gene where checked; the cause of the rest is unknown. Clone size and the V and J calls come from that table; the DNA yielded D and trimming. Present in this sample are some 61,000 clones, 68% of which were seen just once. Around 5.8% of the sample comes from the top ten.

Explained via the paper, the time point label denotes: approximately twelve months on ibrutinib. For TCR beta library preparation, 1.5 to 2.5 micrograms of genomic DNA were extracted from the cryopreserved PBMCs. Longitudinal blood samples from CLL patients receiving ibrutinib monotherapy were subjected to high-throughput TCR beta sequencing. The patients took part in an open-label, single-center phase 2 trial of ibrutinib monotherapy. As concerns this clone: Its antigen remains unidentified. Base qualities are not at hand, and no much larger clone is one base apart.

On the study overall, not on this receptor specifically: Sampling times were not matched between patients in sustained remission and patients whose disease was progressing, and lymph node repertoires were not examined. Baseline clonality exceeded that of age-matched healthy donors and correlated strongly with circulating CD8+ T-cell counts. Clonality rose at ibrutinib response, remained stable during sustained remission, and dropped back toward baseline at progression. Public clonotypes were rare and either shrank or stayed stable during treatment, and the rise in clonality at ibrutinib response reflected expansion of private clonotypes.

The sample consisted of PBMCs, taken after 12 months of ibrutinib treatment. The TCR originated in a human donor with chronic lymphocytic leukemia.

The CDR3 protein sequence reads: CASSQAPWVAEQFF. The bases are TGCGCCAGCAGCCAAGCCCCGTGGGTCGCCGAGCAGTTCTTC. The rearranged segments are TRBV4-3 and TRBJ2-1; the D gene cannot be named for sure. From cysteine to phenylalanine, the CDR3 is 14 amino acids long. Kept here is only the CDR3 DNA, which spans 42 bases and is read in frame from base 1. V loses 1 base of germline sequence and J loses 10 bases, and the interval between the two ends is 14 bases. The germline V gene specifies LGHNA as CDR1 and YSLEER as CDR2.